This T cell receptor (beta chain) was profiled in a study of cytomegalovirus exposure and HLA in healthy donors. Germline CDR1 is SGHNT and CDR2 is YYREEE (reference sequence). V lost 4 bases to trimming and J lost 2 bases; unmatched junction nucleotides: 9. The CDR3 has 15 residues. This clone was seen only once. What it binds is unknown. Study-level points and caveats: Reports showed the classifier diagnosing cytomegalovirus status with high specificity and sensitivity.

The PCR was carried out with 60 Vbeta primers and 13 Jbeta primers. This table comes from immunoSEQ multiplex PCR, and its TCRdb copy is limited to in-frame clones, with some not included. The data hold some 220,000 clones, with approximately 80% observed a single time. V usage is TRBV5-4 and J usage is TRBJ2-7; 7 nucleotides match TRBD1. The sample taken for sequencing was PBMCs. The receptor was derived from a woman aged 40-49 years in good health and CMV-seronegative. CDR3 nucleotide sequence: TGTGCCAGCAGCCCACTACAGGGGACGACCTACGAGCAGTACTTC. Translating it yields CASSPLQGTTYEQYF.